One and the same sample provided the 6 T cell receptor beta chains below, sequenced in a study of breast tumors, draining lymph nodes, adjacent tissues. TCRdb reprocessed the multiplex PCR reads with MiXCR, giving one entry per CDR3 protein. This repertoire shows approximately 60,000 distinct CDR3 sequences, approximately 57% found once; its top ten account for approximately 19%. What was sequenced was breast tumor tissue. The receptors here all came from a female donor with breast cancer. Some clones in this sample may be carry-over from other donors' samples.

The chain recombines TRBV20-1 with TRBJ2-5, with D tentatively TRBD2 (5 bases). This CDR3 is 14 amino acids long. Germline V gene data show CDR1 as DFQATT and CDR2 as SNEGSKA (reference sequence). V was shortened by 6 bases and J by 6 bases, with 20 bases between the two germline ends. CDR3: CSAPVDRAAKTQYF. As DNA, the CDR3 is TGCAGTGCCCCCGTGGACCGAGCGGCCAAGACCCAGTACTTC.

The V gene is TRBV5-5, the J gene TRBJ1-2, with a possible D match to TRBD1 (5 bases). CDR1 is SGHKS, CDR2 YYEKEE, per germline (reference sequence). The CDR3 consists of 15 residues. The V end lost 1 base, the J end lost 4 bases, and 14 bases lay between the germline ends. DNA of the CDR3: TGTGCCAGCAGCTTGCGTGGCAGGGCCTCCTATGGCTACACCTTC. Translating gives CASSLRGRASYGYTF.

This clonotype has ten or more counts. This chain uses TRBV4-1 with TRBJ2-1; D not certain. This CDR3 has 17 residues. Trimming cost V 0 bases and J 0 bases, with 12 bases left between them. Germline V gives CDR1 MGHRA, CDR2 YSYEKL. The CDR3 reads CASSQEGEASSYNEQFF. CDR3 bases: TGCGCCAGCAGCCAAGAAGGTGAGGCTAGCTCCTACAATGAGCAGTTCTTC.

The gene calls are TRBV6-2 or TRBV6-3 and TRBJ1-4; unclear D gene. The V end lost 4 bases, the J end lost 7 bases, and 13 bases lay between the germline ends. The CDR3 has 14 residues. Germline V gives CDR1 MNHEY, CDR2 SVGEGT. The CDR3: CASSSSLVGEKLFF. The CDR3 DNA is TGTGCCAGCAGTTCGAGCCTGGTGGGTGAAAAACTGTTTTTT.

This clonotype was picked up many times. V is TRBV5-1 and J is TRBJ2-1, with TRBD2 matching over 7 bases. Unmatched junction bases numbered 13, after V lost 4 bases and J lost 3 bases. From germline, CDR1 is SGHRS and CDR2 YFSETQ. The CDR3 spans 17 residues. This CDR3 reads CASSDRLGLGDYNEQFF. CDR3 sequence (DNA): TGCGCCAGCAGCGACAGACTAGGACTAGGGGACTACAATGAGCAGTTCTTC.

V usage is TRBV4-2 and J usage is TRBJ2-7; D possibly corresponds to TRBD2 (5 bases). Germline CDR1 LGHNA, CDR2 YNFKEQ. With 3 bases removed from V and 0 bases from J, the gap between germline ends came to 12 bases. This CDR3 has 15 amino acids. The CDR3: CASSHQDGGSYEQYF. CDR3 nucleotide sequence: TGTGCCAGCAGCCACCAGGACGGAGGCTCCTACGAGCAGTACTTC.